This T cell receptor (beta chain) came from a study of technical replicates of blood from several donors. This clone was observed a few times. CDR1 is SGHRS, CDR2 YFSETQ, per germline. The CDR3 totals 13 residues. Trimming cost V 3 bases and J 2 bases, with 9 bases left between them. The repertoire was sequenced with immunoSEQ multiplex PCR; TCRdb's copy has only in-frame clones and lacks some. The repertoire holds around 68,000 clones, nearly 98% seen once, with around 0.29% in the top ten. The sequence derives from a human donor in good health. This chain links TRBV5-1 with TRBJ2-7; unclear D gene. Sequencing input: T cells isolated from PBMCs. CDR3 loop: CASSSMATYEQYF. The CDR3 coding sequence is TGCGCCAGCAGCTCCATGGCCACCTACGAGCAGTACTTC.